This T cell receptor beta chain came from a study of post-analysis software for immune sequencing data. The study, taken as a whole, reports: Patients carried several TRBV segments more frequently than controls did, and TRBV5-6, TRBV5-1 and TRBV20-1 were among them.

This clonotype has just a few counts. Antigen unknown. Germline CDR1 and CDR2: SQVTM and ANQGSEA. Trimming cost V 4 bases and J 0 bases; bases outside gene matches: 3. The CDR3 is 14 amino acids. cDNA libraries of TCR beta carried unique molecular identifiers. TCRdb re-called the PCR reads with MiXCR, one entry per CDR3 protein. Of fewer than 600,000 distinct CDR3 sequences in the sample, roughly 45% were seen once. The source is a girl under 18 with multiple sclerosis. The sequenced sample consisted of blood. V usage is TRBV29-1 and J usage is TRBJ2-4; 7 nucleotides align to TRBD1. The CDR3 spells CSVVGQLAKNIQYF. The CDR3, as DNA: TGCAGCGTTGTGGGACAGCTAGCCAAAAACATTCAGTACTTC.